This entry features one T cell receptor (beta chain) sequence. Antigen unknown. TCRdb called clones again from the PCR reads with MiXCR. The table includes tens of thousands of clones, approximately 19% detected once. Trimming took 6 bases from V and 5 from J, leaving 22 bases between them. This CDR3 has 16 amino acids. Every patient was untreated before thyroid surgery. The entry originates in a study of metastatic and nonmetastatic thyroid tumors. Study in general: Both malignant and benign thyroid patients supplied peripheral blood and tumor or nodule tissue samples, across which the repertoires of these patients were then compared.

Points from the study as a whole: Versus benign nodules, malignant thyroid tumors reportedly had significantly higher TCR beta diversity, in blood and tumor.

The genes are TRBV12-3 or TRBV12-4 and TRBJ1-1; maybe TRBD1 (5 bases). The source is a female donor with papillary thyroid cancer or a benign thyroid nodule (not recorded which). Some clones in this sample may be carry-over from other donors' samples. Sequencing used blood. CDR3 amino acids: CASRPPGGESSTEAFF. The CDR3 DNA reads TGTGCCAGCAGACCGCCCGGGGGGGAATCGAGTACTGAAGCTTTCTTT.